This T cell receptor beta chain was sequenced in a study of cytomegalovirus exposure and HLA in healthy donors. General study findings and limits: It was about 150 TCR beta chains that were listed as cytomegalovirus-associated.

TCRdb's copy holds only in-frame clones and misses some; the assay was immunoSEQ multiplex PCR. The data contain 300,000 or so clones, approximately 85% of them seen just once; the ten biggest clones take up around 0.96%. Looked up from germline, CDR1 is MNHNS and CDR2 is SASEGT. Trimming cost V 5 bases and J 0 bases, with 13 bases left between them. This CDR3 spans 15 amino acids. In regard to this clone: Its specificity is not known.

The specimen was PBMCs. The rearrangement uses TRBV6-1 and TRBJ1-1, with D possibly being TRBD1 (6 bases). This clonotype originated in a man aged 25 to 45 in good health and CMV-seronegative. CDR3 amino acids: CASSKTGTMNTEAFF. The CDR3, as DNA: TGTGCCAGCAGTAAAACCGGGACAATGAACACTGAAGCTTTCTTT.